A selection of T cell receptor beta chains follows, all from one sample in a study of vaccination effects on CD4 cells after COVID-19. What these receptors recognize is not known. Libraries were prepared by immunoSEQ multiplex PCR; TCRdb keeps only in-frame clonotypes and omits some of them. The sample carries under 65,000 clones, approximately 73% recorded once. The source material was CD4+ T cells from PBMCs cultured with HIV peptides, sampled before COVID-19 vaccination. The receptors shown here come from a human donor who had a prior SARS-CoV-2 infection. Both conserved end residues are part of each CDR3. Fields, in order: J gene, V gene, CDR3 protein.

>TRBJ2-2|TRBV12-2
CASRFGQVDGELFF
>TRBJ1-5|TRBV19
CASSIGDSYQPQHF
>TRBJ1-4|TRBV25-1
CASSISRGAGEKLFF
>TRBJ1-1|TRBV3-1/TRBV3-2
CASMEGTEAFF
>TRBJ2-7|TRBV10-3
CAISEGVAGYEQYF
>TRBJ2-5|TRBV19
CASSSYGQNQETQYF
>TRBJ1-2|TRBV6-5
CASRGGHYGYTF
>TRBJ2-3|TRBV19
CASSTYRELVTDTQYF
>TRBJ2-2|TRBV12-5
CASGPRQGWTGELFF
>TRBJ2-7|TRBV12-3/TRBV12-4
CASSTTDQRGYF
>TRBJ2-2|TRBV18
CASSSSVGIRELFF
>TRBJ2-7|TRBV7-2
CASSPLSVGTADYEQYF
>TRBJ2-2|TRBV6-5
CASRIASTGELFF
>TRBJ2-3|TRBV11-3
CASSQTMYTDTQYF
>TRBJ2-5|TRBV2
CASSRESGGEETQYF
>TRBJ1-5|TRBV19
CASSIGFSNQPQHF
>TRBJ2-2|TRBV5-6
CASSLLGPTGELFF
>TRBJ2-5|TRBV9
CASSGNPQETQYF
>TRBJ2-3|TRBV11-2
CASSLFTRGAGVTDTQYF
>TRBJ1-3|TRBV9
CASSGMGGYSRGSGNTIYF
>TRBJ1-2|TRBV6-5
CASSEGGHGYTF